One sample yielded the 24 T cell receptor beta chains listed below, sequenced in a study of T cells in localized non-small cell lung cancer. The assay was immunoSEQ multiplex PCR, and TCRdb's table has in-frame clones only and misses some. The table shows approximately 1,500 clones, with 35% to 40% occurring only once. Sequenced material: lung tumor tissue, taken before any cancer treatment. The receptors stem from a female donor older than 55 with stage I lung adenocarcinoma.

This clone appeared a few times. The chain couples TRBV12-5 to TRBJ2-7; 9 bases are shared with TRBD2. J gave up 0 bases and V 5 bases, and 2 bases lay outside the gene matches. Per the germline V gene, CDR1 is LGHNT and CDR2 is FRNRAP. CDR3 size: 14 residues. The CDR3 here is CASGAGGSSYEQYF. DNA for the CDR3: TGTGCTAGTGGTGCGGGGGGGTCCTCCTACGAGCAGTACTTC.

This clone has a handful of counts. This chain links TRBV1 with TRBJ2-7; the table's D call TRBD2 went unverified against the DNA. TRBV1 is termed a pseudogene. CDR3 length equals 15 residues. The DNA of the CDR3 is TGCACCAGCAGCCAAGCCGACTACGGGCTGGACGAGCAGTACTTC. This encodes CTSSQADYGLDEQYF.

This clone was seen more than once but under ten times. The CDR3 bases are TGTGCCAGCAGTCAGGGACAGGCCCTCTCTGGGGCCAACGTCCTGACTTTC. It is translated as CASSQGQALSGANVLTF. V gene TRBV28 combines with J gene TRBJ2-6; 8 positions agree with TRBD1. The CDR3 sequence is 17 residues long. The germline V gene has CDR1 MDHEN and CDR2 SYDVKM. J gave up 0 bases and V 5 bases, and 6 bases lay outside the gene matches.

The genes are TRBV30 and TRBJ2-7; D is unclear. This CDR3 spans 13 amino acids. V lost 2 bases and J 2 bases, leaving 10 bases between the germline ends. Per the germline V gene, CDR1 is GTSNPN and CDR2 is SVGIG (reference sequence). This CDR3 reads CAWSFSGPYEQYF. Here the CDR3 DNA reads TGTGCCTGGAGTTTCAGTGGTCCCTACGAGCAGTACTTC.

This clone was observed a handful of times. The gene calls are TRBV9 and TRBJ2-5, with 10 bases matching TRBD1. J lost 5 bases, V lost 5 bases, and 24 bases had no gene match. CDR1 and CDR2 (germline): SGDLS, YYNGEE. This CDR3 comprises 20 residues. CDR3 region: CASSDGRTGGTSGTSETQYF. The CDR3 DNA sequence: TGTGCCAGCAGTGATGGTAGGACAGGGGGAACTAGCGGCACTTCCGAGACCCAGTACTTC.

The gene calls are TRBV30 and TRBJ2-2, with D unresolved. CDR1 GTSNPN and CDR2 SVGIG come from the germline V gene (reference sequence). With 2 bases removed from V and 6 bases from J, the gap between germline ends came to 7 bases. The CDR3 is 12 amino acids. As DNA, the CDR3 is TGTGCCTGGAGTCGGTCGGCCGGGGAGCTGTTTTTT. It is translated as CAWSRSAGELFF.

The gene calls are TRBV18 and TRBJ1-5; 10 positions match TRBD1. The length of the CDR3 is 14 residues. V lost 2 bases to trimming and J lost 5 bases; unmatched junction nucleotides: 0. Germline-derived CDR1 and CDR2 are KGHSH and LQKENI. The CDR3 spells CASSPGTGDQPQHF. The DNA for the CDR3 is TGTGCCAGCTCACCAGGGACAGGGGATCAGCCCCAGCATTTT.

The V call is TRBV6-8, the J call TRBJ1-1, with unresolved D. Germline assignment: CDR1 MNHGY and CDR2 SAAAGT. CDR3 length: 15 amino acids. The V gene lost 6 bases and the J gene lost 1 base, with 15 bases spanning the gap. CDR3 sequence reads: CASRRRETANTEAFF. In DNA, the CDR3 is TGTGCCAGCAGGCGCCGTGAAACAGCGAACACTGAAGCTTTCTTT.

The V and J genes are TRBV19 and TRBJ2-5; possibly TRBD2 for D (5 bases). With 8 bases removed from V and 5 bases from J, the gap between germline ends came to 12 bases. The germline CDR1 and CDR2 sequences are LNHDA and SQIVND (reference sequence). This CDR3 has 12 residues. The CDR3: CASSSGLETQYF. In DNA, the CDR3 is TGTGCCAGTTCATCCGGACTCGAGACCCAGTACTTC.

This sequence joins TRBV19 and TRBJ1-5, with TRBD1 matching 10 bases. The V segment lost 6 bases and the J segment 3 bases; nucleotides outside the gene matches: 8. The CDR3 loop spans 16 amino acids. Germline V lookup: CDR1 LNHDA, CDR2 SQIVND (reference sequence). CDR3 sequence reads: CASSPGTGALNQPQHF. Written as DNA, the CDR3 is TGTGCCAGTAGCCCCGGGACAGGGGCCCTCAATCAGCCCCAGCATTTT.

The chain couples TRBV6-9 to TRBJ2-3; 10 nucleotides align to TRBD2. The germline gives CDR1 MNHGY, CDR2 SVAAGI. Trimming took 3 bases from V and 1 from J; bases not matched to a gene: 1. The CDR3 has 15 residues. This CDR3 is CASSYLAGGTDTQYF. CDR3 nucleotide sequence: TGTGCCAGCAGTTACCTAGCGGGAGGCACAGATACGCAGTATTTT.

The genes are TRBV19 and TRBJ1-1; D is undetermined. The V and J ends lost 6 bases and 0 bases respectively, with 11 bases between them. The CDR3 contains 14 residues. The germline gives CDR1 LNHDA, CDR2 SQIVND (reference sequence). The CDR3 is CASSLDGMNTEAFF. In DNA, the CDR3 is TGTGCCAGTAGCTTGGACGGCATGAACACTGAAGCTTTCTTT.

This clone is judged medium-sized (0.01 to 0.1%). CDR3 DNA: TGTGCCAGCGCCCCGAGGGCCACCTCCTACAATGAGCAGTTCTTC. It is translated as CASAPRATSYNEQFF. The rearrangement links TRBV6-8 to TRBJ2-1; possibly TRBD2 for D (5 bases). Trimming removed 8 bases at V and 0 bases at J, with 14 bases between. This CDR3 spans 15 amino acids. Germline V gene lookup returns CDR1 MNHGY and CDR2 SAAAGT.

The rearrangement uses TRBV29-1 and TRBJ2-3; D unclear. Per germline, CDR1 SQVTM and CDR2 ANQGSEA. Deletions cut 0 bases from V and 2 bases from J, with 9 bases between. The CDR3 has 14 residues. The CDR3 bases are TGCAGCGTTGAAGATCCGCGGTTCACAGATACGCAGTATTTT. This gives the protein CSVEDPRFTDTQYF.

By share of the sample, this clone is medium-sized. The CDR3 DNA reads as TGTGCCATCAGCCAGGGCTTTGAAGCTTTCTTT. Translating gives CAISQGFEAFF. The V and J genes are TRBV6-4 and TRBJ1-1; possible D gene TRBD1, 5 bases. Germline CDR1 and CDR2: MRHNA and SNTAGT. V was clipped by 10 bases and J by 7 bases, with 13 bases between them. CDR3 length: 11 residues.

The chain carries TRBV10-2 and TRBJ1-1; no reliable D call. Trimming took off 6 bases at V and 1 base at J, with 9 bases between the two ends. Per the germline V gene, CDR1 is WSHSY and CDR2 is SAAADI. CDR3 length equals 13 residues. The CDR3 protein is CASSVQWNTEAFF. In nucleotides, the CDR3 is TGCGCCAGCAGCGTACAATGGAACACTGAAGCTTTCTTT.

This clone was recorded a few times. The chain uses TRBV11-3 and TRBJ2-2, with D possibly matching TRBD2 (5 bases). Looked up from germline, CDR1 is SGHNT and CDR2 is YENEEA. There are 15 residues in the CDR3. The V and J ends lost 4 bases and 0 bases respectively, with 9 bases between them. The chain's CDR3 is CASSSTISNTGELFF. The CDR3, as DNA: TGTGCCAGCAGCTCGACTATTTCGAACACCGGGGAGCTGTTTTTT.

This clone has more than one count but fewer than ten. The genes are TRBV9 and TRBJ1-1, with TRBD1 as a possible D gene (5 bases). CDR1 is SGDLS, CDR2 YYNGEE, per germline. This CDR3 contains 15 residues. Trimming shortened V by 4 bases and J by 0 bases, and 13 bases separated the two germline ends. CDR3 nucleotide sequence: TGTGCCAGCAGCCCCCCGGGACGGCTGAACACTGAAGCTTTCTTT. Translated, it gives CASSPPGRLNTEAFF. Filled out from reference TRBV9 and TRBJ1-1, the complete variable domain reads DSGVTQTPKHLITATGQRVTLRCSPRSGDLSVYWYQQSLDQGLQFLIQYYNGEERAKGNILERFSAQQFPDLHSELNLSSLELGDSALYFCASSPPGRLNTEAFFGQGTRLTVV.

This chain connects TRBV11-3 to TRBJ2-7; D may be TRBD1 (5 bases). Germline V gene sequence: CDR1 SGHNT, CDR2 YENEEA. Between the trimmed V and J ends, which lost 3 bases and 5 bases, there was a span of 14 bases. This CDR3 is 14 amino acids long. The CDR3 here is CASSLDSDSHEQYF. In DNA, the CDR3 is TGTGCCAGCAGCTTGGATAGTGACAGCCACGAGCAGTACTTC.

This clone came up a few times. The chain is built from TRBV10-3 and TRBJ1-2, with no clear D. The V gene lost 2 bases and the J gene lost 3 bases, with 16 bases spanning the gap. Germline CDR1 and CDR2: ENHRY and SYGVKD. The CDR3 runs 16 residues. CDR3 DNA: TGTGCCATCAGTGAGGAGCGGGTCAGTCCGCACTATGGCTACACCTTC. It yields the protein CAISEERVSPHYGYTF.

This clone has just a few counts. The chain joins TRBV6-8 to TRBJ2-1; TRBD2 matches 7 bases. The J segment lost 4 bases and the V segment lost 5 bases, leaving 11 bases of the junction unmatched. CDR1 is MNHGY, CDR2 SAAAGT, per germline. This CDR3 has 16 amino acids. The CDR3 spells CASSPLRGSKYNEQFF. The CDR3 coding sequence is TGTGCCAGCAGTCCCCTTCGCGGGAGCAAATACAATGAGCAGTTCTTC.

This clone was counted a few times. V usage is TRBV29-1 and J usage is TRBJ2-1; 7 nucleotides line up with TRBD2. Germline trimming cut 5 bases from V and 4 bases from J; bases unmatched to any gene: 8. The CDR3 length is 14 residues. Per the germline V gene, CDR1 is SQVTM and CDR2 is ANQGSEA. CDR3 bases: TGCAGCGTTCCGCTAGCGGTGGGTTACAATGAGCAGTTCTTC. This translates into CSVPLAVGYNEQFF.

The CDR3 region is CASSVGGQGTYEQYF. In nucleotides, the CDR3 is TGTGCCAGCAGTGTAGGTGGGCAGGGGACCTACGAGCAGTACTTC. The chain links TRBV6-8 to TRBJ2-7; D may be TRBD1 (6 bases). Germline V lookup: CDR1 MNHGY, CDR2 SAAAGT. The germline V and J ends were trimmed by 5 bases and 2 bases, with 16 bases remaining between them. This CDR3 is built from 15 residues.

Remarks on this clone: At one boundary the junction diverges from the germline segment, which might be a read error. The rearrangement joins TRBV30 to TRBJ1-2; perhaps TRBD1 as D (5 bases). The CDR3 loop spans 14 amino acids. Germline CDR1 reads GTSNPN; CDR2 reads SVGIG (reference sequence). DNA for the CDR3: TGTGCCTGGAGTGTCGGGACCTCAGGCAGAGGCTATACCTTC. Residues: CAWSVGTSGRGYTF.